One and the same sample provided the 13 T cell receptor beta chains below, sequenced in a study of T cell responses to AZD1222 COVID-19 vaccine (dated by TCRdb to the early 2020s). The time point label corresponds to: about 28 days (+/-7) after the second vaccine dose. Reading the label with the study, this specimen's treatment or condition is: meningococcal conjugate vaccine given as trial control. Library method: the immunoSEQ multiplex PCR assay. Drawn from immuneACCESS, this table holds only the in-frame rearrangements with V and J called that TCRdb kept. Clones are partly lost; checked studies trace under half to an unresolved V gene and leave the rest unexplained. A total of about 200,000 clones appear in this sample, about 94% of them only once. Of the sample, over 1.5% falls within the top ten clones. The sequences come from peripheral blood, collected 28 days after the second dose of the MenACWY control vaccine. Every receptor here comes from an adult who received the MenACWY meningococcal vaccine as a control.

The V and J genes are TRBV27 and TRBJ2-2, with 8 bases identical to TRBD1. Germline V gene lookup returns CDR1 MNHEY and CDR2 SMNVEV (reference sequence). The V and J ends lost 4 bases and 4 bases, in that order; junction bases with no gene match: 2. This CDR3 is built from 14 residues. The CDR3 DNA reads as TGTGCCAGCAGTTACACAGGGGGCACCGGGGAGCTGTTTTTT. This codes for CASSYTGGTGELFF.

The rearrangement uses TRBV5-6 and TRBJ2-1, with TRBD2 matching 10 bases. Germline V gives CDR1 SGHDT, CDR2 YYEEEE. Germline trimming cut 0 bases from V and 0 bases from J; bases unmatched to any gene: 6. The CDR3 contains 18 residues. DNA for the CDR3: TGTGCCAGCAGCTTGGAAGCGGGAGGGTCCCGCTCCTACAATGAGCAGTTCTTC. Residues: CASSLEAGGSRSYNEQFF.

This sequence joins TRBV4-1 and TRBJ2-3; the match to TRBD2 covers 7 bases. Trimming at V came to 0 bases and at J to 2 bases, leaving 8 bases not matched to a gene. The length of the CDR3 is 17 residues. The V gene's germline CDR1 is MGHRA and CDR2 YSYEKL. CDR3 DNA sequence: TGCGCCAGCAGCCAAGAGCGGGCGGGAGTTGTCACAGATACGCAGTATTTT. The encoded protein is CASSQERAGVVTDTQYF.

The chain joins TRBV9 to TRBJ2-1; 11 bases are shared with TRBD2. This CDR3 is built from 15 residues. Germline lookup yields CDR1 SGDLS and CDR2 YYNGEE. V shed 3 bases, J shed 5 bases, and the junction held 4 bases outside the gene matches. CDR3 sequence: CASSGSSGRNNEQFF. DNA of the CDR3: TGTGCCAGCAGCGGATCTAGCGGGAGGAACAATGAGCAGTTCTTC.

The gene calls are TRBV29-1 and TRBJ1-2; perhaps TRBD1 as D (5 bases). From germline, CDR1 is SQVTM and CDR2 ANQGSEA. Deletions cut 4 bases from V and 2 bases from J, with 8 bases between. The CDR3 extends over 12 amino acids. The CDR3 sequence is CSVGGVNYGYTF. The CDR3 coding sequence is TGCAGCGTTGGGGGGGTAAACTATGGCTACACCTTC.

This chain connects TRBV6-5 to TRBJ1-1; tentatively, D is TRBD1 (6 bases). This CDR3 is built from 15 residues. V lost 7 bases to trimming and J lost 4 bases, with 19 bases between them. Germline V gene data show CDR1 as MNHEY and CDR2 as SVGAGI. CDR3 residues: CASIDRPDPGTEAFF. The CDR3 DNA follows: TGTGCCAGCATCGACAGGCCAGATCCTGGCACTGAAGCTTTCTTT.

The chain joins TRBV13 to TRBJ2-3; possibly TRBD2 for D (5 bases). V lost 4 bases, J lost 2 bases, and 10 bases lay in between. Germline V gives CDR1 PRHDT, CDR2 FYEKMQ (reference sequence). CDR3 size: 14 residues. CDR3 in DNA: TGTGCCAGCAGCTCCGCCGGGATCACAGATACGCAGTATTTT. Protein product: CASSSAGITDTQYF. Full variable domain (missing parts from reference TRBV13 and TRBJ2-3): AAGVIQSPRHLIKEKRETATLKCYPIPRHDTVYWYQQGPGQDPQFLISFYEKMQSDKGSIPDRFSAQQFSDYHSELNMSSLELGDSALYFCASSSAGITDTQYFGPGTRLTVL.

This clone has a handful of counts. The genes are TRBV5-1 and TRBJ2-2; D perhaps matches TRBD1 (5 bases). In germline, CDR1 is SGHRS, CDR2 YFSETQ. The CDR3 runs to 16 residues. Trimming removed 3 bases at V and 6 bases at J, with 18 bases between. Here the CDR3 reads CASSWGGRPASGELFF. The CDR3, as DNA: TGCGCCAGCAGCTGGGGCGGCAGGCCAGCGTCCGGGGAGCTGTTTTTT. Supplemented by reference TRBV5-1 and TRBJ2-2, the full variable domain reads KAGVTQTPRYLIKTRGQQVTLSCSPISGHRSVSWYQQTPGQGLQFLFEYFSETQRNKGNFPGRFSGRQFSNSRSEMNVSTLELGDSALYLCASSWGGRPASGELFFGEGSRLTVL.

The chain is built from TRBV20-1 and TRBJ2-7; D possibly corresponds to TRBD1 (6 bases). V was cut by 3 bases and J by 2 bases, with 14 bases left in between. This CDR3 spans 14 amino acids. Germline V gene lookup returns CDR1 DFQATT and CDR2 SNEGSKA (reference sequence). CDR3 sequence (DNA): TGCAGTGCTAGTGCGGACAGAGGCCCCTACGAGCAGTACTTC. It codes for CSASADRGPYEQYF.

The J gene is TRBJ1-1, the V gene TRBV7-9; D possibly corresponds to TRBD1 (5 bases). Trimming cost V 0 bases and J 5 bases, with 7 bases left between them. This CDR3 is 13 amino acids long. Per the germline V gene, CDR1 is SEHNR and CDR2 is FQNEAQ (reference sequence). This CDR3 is CASSLASGTEAFF. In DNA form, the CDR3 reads TGTGCCAGCAGCTTAGCGTCAGGGACTGAAGCTTTCTTT. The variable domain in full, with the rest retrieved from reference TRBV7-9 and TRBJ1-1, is DTGVSQNPRHKITKRGQNVTFRCDPISEHNRLYWYRQTLGQGPEFLTYFQNEAQLEKSRLLSDRFSAERPKGSFSTLEIQRTEQGDSAMYLCASSLASGTEAFFGQGTRLTVV.

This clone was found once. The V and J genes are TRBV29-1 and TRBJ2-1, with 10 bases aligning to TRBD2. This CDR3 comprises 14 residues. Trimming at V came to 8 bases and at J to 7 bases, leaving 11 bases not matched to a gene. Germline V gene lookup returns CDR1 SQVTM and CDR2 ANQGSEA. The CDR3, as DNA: TGCAGCTCAACGCCGGGACTAGCGTTAAATGAGCAGTTCTTC. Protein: CSSTPGLALNEQFF.

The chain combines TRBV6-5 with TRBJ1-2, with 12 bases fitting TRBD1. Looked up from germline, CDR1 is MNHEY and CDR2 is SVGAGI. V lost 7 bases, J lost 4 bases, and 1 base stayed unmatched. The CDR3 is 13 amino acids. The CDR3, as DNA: TGTGCCAGCAAGGGACAGGGGGCCTATGGCTACACCTTC. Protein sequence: CASKGQGAYGYTF.

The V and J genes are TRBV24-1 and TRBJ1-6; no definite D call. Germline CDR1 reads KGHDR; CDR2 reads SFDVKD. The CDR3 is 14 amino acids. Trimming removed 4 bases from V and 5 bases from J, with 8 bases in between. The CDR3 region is CATSENGNNSPLHF. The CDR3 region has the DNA TGTGCCACCAGTGAAAACGGAAATAATTCACCCCTCCACTTT.